These T cell receptor beta chains were read from a single sample in a study of liver allograft versus peripheral blood T cells. From the reads, TCRdb called clonotypes with MiXCR, one entry per CDR3 protein. The repertoire consists of around 12,000 distinct CDR3 sequences, with 28% occurring once and the leading ten covering 2% to 2.5%. The receptors come from a human patient who had a liver transplant. A subset of T cells may come from the graft donor. CDR3s include the opening cysteine and the closing phenylalanine or tryptophan. The D gene is left open where the match is weak. Clone size is not always given. Where it is, it says once, few, many or a class for expanded clones.

v_call: TRBV6-1
j_call: TRBJ2-4
clone_size: many
d_call: .
cdr3_nt: TGTGCCAGCAGTTTGGAGTTGCAAAACATTCAGTACTTC
cdr3_aa: CASSLELQNIQYF

v_call: TRBV12-3/TRBV12-4
j_call: TRBJ1-6
clone_size: .
d_call: .
cdr3_nt: TGTGCCAGCAGTTCGAATTCGGGGGGAAATAATTCACCCCTCCACTTT
cdr3_aa: CASSSNSGGNNSPLHF

v_call: TRBV29-1
j_call: TRBJ2-1
clone_size: medium-sized
d_call: .
cdr3_nt: TGCAGCACCCAAGTGGCTAATGAGCAGTTCTTC
cdr3_aa: CSTQVANEQFF

v_call: TRBV6-6
j_call: TRBJ2-5
clone_size: medium-sized
d_call: TRBD2
cdr3_nt: TGTGCCAGCAGCTTAGGCGGGGGGGCGTACCAAGAGACCCAGTACTTC
cdr3_aa: CASSLGGGAYQETQYF

v_call: TRBV7-3
j_call: TRBJ2-2
clone_size: once
d_call: .
cdr3_nt: TGTGCCAGCAGCTCACAGGGTACCGGGGAGCTGTTTTTT
cdr3_aa: CASSSQGTGELFF

v_call: TRBV11-2
j_call: TRBJ1-2
clone_size: .
d_call: .
cdr3_nt: TGTGCCAGCAGTCTACTTTTAGGGGACTATGGCTACACCTTC
cdr3_aa: CASSLLLGDYGYTF

v_call: TRBV10-3
j_call: TRBJ1-1
clone_size: medium-sized
d_call: .
cdr3_nt: TGTGCCATCGGAGGGTGGACTGGGACTGAAGCTTTCTTT
cdr3_aa: CAIGGWTGTEAFF

v_call: TRBV10-3
j_call: TRBJ2-7
clone_size: many
d_call: TRBD2
cdr3_nt: TGTGCCATCAGAGACTCTCAAGCGGGGGAGACCTACGAGCAGTACTTC
cdr3_aa: CAIRDSQAGETYEQYF

v_call: TRBV19
j_call: TRBJ1-1
clone_size: medium-sized
d_call: .
cdr3_nt: TGTGCCAGTAGTACCCGAAGGGGGGACACTGAAGCTTTCTTT
cdr3_aa: CASSTRRGDTEAFF

v_call: TRBV20-1
j_call: TRBJ1-5
clone_size: .
d_call: TRBD1
cdr3_nt: TGCAGTGCTAGAGATGGGACAGGAGGGATTCATCAGCCCCAGCATTTT
cdr3_aa: CSARDGTGGIHQPQHF

v_call: TRBV24-1
j_call: TRBJ2-3
clone_size: many
d_call: TRBD2
cdr3_nt: TGTGCCACCAGTGATTGGGCCGGGGGGAAGGAAGATACGCAGTATTTT
cdr3_aa: CATSDWAGGKEDTQYF

v_call: TRBV28
j_call: TRBJ1-2
clone_size: few
d_call: TRBD1
cdr3_nt: TGTGCCAGCAGTAGGTCCGGGACAGGGGGCTTCGGCTATGGCTACACCTTC
cdr3_aa: CASSRSGTGGFGYGYTF

v_call: TRBV20-1
j_call: TRBJ2-7
clone_size: .
d_call: .
cdr3_nt: TGCAGTGGCTTGATAGCCGTCTCAGCCCCGTGGGAGCAGTACTTC
cdr3_aa: CSGLIAVSAPWEQYF

v_call: TRBV9
j_call: TRBJ2-3
clone_size: .
d_call: .
cdr3_nt: TGTGCCAGCAGCCTCAGGACGGCTGATACGCAGTATTTT
cdr3_aa: CASSLRTADTQYF

v_call: TRBV27
j_call: TRBJ2-5
clone_size: many
d_call: .
cdr3_nt: TGTGCCAGCAGCCCGGTTACTTCGGGGGAGACCCAGTACTTC
cdr3_aa: CASSPVTSGETQYF

v_call: TRBV15
j_call: TRBJ1-5
clone_size: few
d_call: TRBD1
cdr3_nt: TGTGCCACCAGCAGGGACAGGGGTAATCAGCCCCAGCATTTT
cdr3_aa: CATSRDRGNQPQHF

v_call: TRBV18
j_call: TRBJ1-4
clone_size: medium-sized
d_call: .
cdr3_nt: TGTGCCAGCTCAGGGGCGGAAGAAAAACTGTTTTTT
cdr3_aa: CASSGAEEKLFF

v_call: TRBV7-2
j_call: TRBJ2-7
clone_size: few
d_call: TRBD2
cdr3_nt: TGTGCCAGCAGCTTAGATGCTAGCGGGGGCTACGAGCAGTACTTC
cdr3_aa: CASSLDASGGYEQYF

v_call: TRBV27
j_call: TRBJ1-2
clone_size: few
d_call: .
cdr3_nt: TGTGCCAGCAGTCGCTCCGGGCAGAACTATGGCTACACCTTC
cdr3_aa: CASSRSGQNYGYTF

v_call: TRBV19
j_call: TRBJ1-5
clone_size: many
d_call: TRBD1
cdr3_nt: TGTGCCAGTAGTACCGGGGACAGGGAGAATCAGCCCCAGCATTTT
cdr3_aa: CASSTGDRENQPQHF

v_call: TRBV29-1
j_call: TRBJ1-2
clone_size: .
d_call: TRBD1
cdr3_nt: TGCAGCGCACTAACAGGGGTCGGCGGCTACACCTTC
cdr3_aa: CSALTGVGGYTF

v_call: TRBV9
j_call: TRBJ2-1
clone_size: .
d_call: .
cdr3_nt: TGTGCCAGCAGCGTAGCGCGGGGGCCCAATGAGCAGTTCTTC
cdr3_aa: CASSVARGPNEQFF

v_call: TRBV7-3
j_call: TRBJ1-2
clone_size: .
d_call: TRBD1
cdr3_nt: TGTGCCAGCAGCTTAAGCGGGACAGATAACTATGGCTACACCTTC
cdr3_aa: CASSLSGTDNYGYTF

v_call: TRBV6-6
j_call: TRBJ1-2
clone_size: medium-sized
d_call: .
cdr3_nt: TGTGCCAGCAGTTACTCTGAAGGGGATGGCTACACCTTC
cdr3_aa: CASSYSEGDGYTF

v_call: TRBV19
j_call: TRBJ2-2
clone_size: medium-sized
d_call: .
cdr3_nt: TGTGCCAGTAGTCCGACTGGGGGGAACACCGGGGAGCTGTTTTTT
cdr3_aa: CASSPTGGNTGELFF

v_call: TRBV28
j_call: TRBJ1-5
clone_size: few
d_call: .
cdr3_nt: TGTGCCAGCAGTTTAACAGGCGGCAAAGGGTTGACTCAGCCCCAGCATTTT
cdr3_aa: CASSLTGGKGLTQPQHF

v_call: TRBV19
j_call: TRBJ2-7
clone_size: many
d_call: .
cdr3_nt: TGTGCCAGTAGTATAGAGGCGGGTCCCCGCTACGAGCAGTACTTC
cdr3_aa: CASSIEAGPRYEQYF

v_call: TRBV19
j_call: TRBJ2-1
clone_size: medium-sized
d_call: TRBD2
cdr3_nt: TGTGCCAGTCGAACTCGTACTAGCGGGCGCTACAATGAGCAGTTCTTC
cdr3_aa: CASRTRTSGRYNEQFF

v_call: TRBV6-6
j_call: TRBJ1-4
clone_size: many
d_call: .
cdr3_nt: TGTGCCAGCACCTCGAGCTCAACTAATGAAAAACTGTTTTTT
cdr3_aa: CASTSSSTNEKLFF

v_call: TRBV5-6
j_call: TRBJ2-3
clone_size: .
d_call: .
cdr3_nt: TGTGCCAGCAGCTTAAGCGGGCATAGCACAGATACGCAGTATTTT
cdr3_aa: CASSLSGHSTDTQYF

v_call: TRBV19
j_call: TRBJ2-7
clone_size: medium-sized
d_call: .
cdr3_nt: TGTGCCAGTAGTATAGATAGTGTGAGCTCCTACGAGCAGTACTTC
cdr3_aa: CASSIDSVSSYEQYF

v_call: TRBV29-1
j_call: TRBJ1-2
clone_size: medium-sized
d_call: .
cdr3_nt: TGCAGCGGTGGGGATCAGGGCTATGGCTACACCTTC
cdr3_aa: CSGGDQGYGYTF

v_call: TRBV20-1
j_call: TRBJ2-1
clone_size: .
d_call: .
cdr3_nt: TGCAGTGCTAGAGTATCGAGACAACCGCGTGATGAGCAGTTCTTC
cdr3_aa: CSARVSRQPRDEQFF

v_call: TRBV12-3/TRBV12-4
j_call: TRBJ1-1
clone_size: .
d_call: .
cdr3_nt: TGTGCCAGCAGTTTTTCACAGAGCAACACTGAAGCTTTCTTT
cdr3_aa: CASSFSQSNTEAFF

v_call: TRBV5-6
j_call: TRBJ1-1
clone_size: .
d_call: TRBD1
cdr3_nt: TGTGCCAGCAGCACTGGTTCACAGGGGGTCGGAGCTTTCTTT
cdr3_aa: CASSTGSQGVGAFF

v_call: TRBV30
j_call: TRBJ2-1
clone_size: .
d_call: .
cdr3_nt: TGTGCCTGGAGTGTACCCTCGGGAGCTGGAAACAATGAGCAGTTCTTC
cdr3_aa: CAWSVPSGAGNNEQFF

v_call: TRBV25-1
j_call: TRBJ2-2
clone_size: .
d_call: TRBD1
cdr3_nt: TGTGCCAGCACCGGGACAGGGATTAACGGGGAGCTGTTTTTT
cdr3_aa: CASTGTGINGELFF